A selection of T cell receptor beta chains follows, all from one sample in a study of neurological immune-mediated disorders. Using its own MiXCR run on the 5' RACE reads, TCRdb lists one record per CDR3 protein. The table shows over 15,000 distinct CDR3 sequences, with roughly a tenth occurring only once. Material for sequencing was CD8+ T cells from blood. Source of these receptors: a woman aged 45 to 65 in good health. The CDR3 runs from the conserved cysteine through the conserved F or W. The D gene is left open where the match is weak. Clone size is stated in some rows and not others, as once, few, many or a class when expanded.

V gene	clone size	J gene	D gene	CDR3 DNA	CDR3 protein
TRBV4-1	-	TRBJ1-5	-	TGCGCCAGCAGTCTAGGGGCAGGGGTTGGTCAGCCCCAGCATTTT	CASSLGAGVGQPQHF
TRBV5-6	many	TRBJ2-7	-	TGTGCCAGCAGCCTAAAGAGTGGGCGGCCCTACGAGCAGTACTTC	CASSLKSGRPYEQYF
TRBV29-1	many	TRBJ1-2	-	TGCAGCGTTGACTGGGGGGACACTGCTAACTATGGCTACACCTTC	CSVDWGDTANYGYTF
TRBV5-1	many	TRBJ2-2	-	TGCGCCAGTCGACAGGATACCCGGGAGCTGTTTTTT	CASRQDTRELFF
TRBV21-1	many	TRBJ2-3	-	TGTGCCAGCAGCAAAGTATTTTGGACTAGCGGGAAATGTACAGATACGCAGTATTTT	CASSKVFWTSGKCTDTQYF
TRBV29-1	many	TRBJ2-5	-	TGCAGCGTCAACACAGGGAGGGTAGAGACCCAGTACTTC	CSVNTGRVETQYF
TRBV10-3	-	TRBJ2-7	-	TGTGCCATCTTGGTTGACTACGACCAGTACTTC	CAILVDYDQYF
TRBV6-2/TRBV6-3	many	TRBJ2-3	-	TGTGCCAGCAGTCCCCGGACGGTCGTCGCAGATACGCAGTATTTT	CASSPRTVVADTQYF
TRBV24-1	many	TRBJ2-1	TRBD1	TGTGCCACCAGTGATTTCAGGGCGGGACAGGGGGCCCATGAGCAGTTCTTC	CATSDFRAGQGAHEQFF
TRBV6-5	many	TRBJ2-1	-	TGTGCCAGCAGCCCTTTGGGGAACAATGAGCAGTTCTTC	CASSPLGNNEQFF
TRBV7-2	many	TRBJ1-4	-	TGTGCCAGCAGCTTAGAGGCTAATGAAAAACTGTTTTTT	CASSLEANEKLFF
TRBV7-9	few	TRBJ2-1	-	TGTGCCAGCAGCTTTTTAGCGGACTCCTACAATGAGCAGTTCTTC	CASSFLADSYNEQFF
TRBV19	many	TRBJ1-2	TRBD1	TGTGCCAGTAGCTGGGGGGCCACAGGGGGCGATGGCTACACCTTC	CASSWGATGGDGYTF
TRBV27	many	TRBJ2-7	TRBD2	TGTGCCAGCAGTACCCGTTCTAGCGGGAGCGTTGAGCAGTACTTC	CASSTRSSGSVEQYF
TRBV4-2	many	TRBJ1-2	TRBD1	TGTGCCAGCAGCCGACAGGGATTGGACTATGGCTACACCTTC	CASSRQGLDYGYTF
TRBV7-9	many	TRBJ2-7	-	TGTGCCAGCAGCCCGCCCCATGCCTACGAGCAGTACTTC	CASSPPHAYEQYF
TRBV27	many	TRBJ2-5	-	TGTGCCAGCAGTTTGTCGTTCCCCGATCAAGAGACCCAGTACTTC	CASSLSFPDQETQYF
TRBV28	medium-sized	TRBJ1-6	-	TGTGCCAGCACCCTGCCCCGTGGGCCCCTCCACTTT	CASTLPRGPLHF
TRBV6-1	many	TRBJ2-2	TRBD1	TGTGCCAGCAGTTACAGGGGGTCGAACACCGGGGAGCTGTTTTTT	CASSYRGSNTGELFF
TRBV27	many	TRBJ2-1	TRBD2	TGTGCCAGCAGTACCTCGTGGGGCGGGGGAAGCAATGAGCAGTTCTTC	CASSTSWGGGSNEQFF
TRBV28	few	TRBJ2-7	TRBD2	TGTGCCAGCAGTTTTCCTCCGAGTCCTAGCGGGAGATACGAGCAGTACTTC	CASSFPPSPSGRYEQYF
TRBV21-1	many	TRBJ1-4	-	TGTGCCAGCAGCAAAGTCGGGACAACTAATGAAAAACTGTTTTTT	CASSKVGTTNEKLFF
TRBV28	many	TRBJ2-2	-	TGTGCCAGCAGTTTGGGCTCGGCTCCGAACACCGGGGAGCTGTTTTTT	CASSLGSAPNTGELFF
TRBV2	many	TRBJ1-2	-	TGTGCCACCGTCCCCGATGAAGTCTCGGATGGCTACACCTTC	CATVPDEVSDGYTF
TRBV25-1	many	TRBJ1-2	-	TGTGCCAGCAGTGAATCGGCAGGGATCTATGGCTACACCTTC	CASSESAGIYGYTF
TRBV20-1	many	TRBJ2-7	TRBD2	TGCAGTGCTAGAGATACTAGCGGGACGGTAGAGCAGTACTTC	CSARDTSGTVEQYF
TRBV20-1	many	TRBJ1-1	-	TGCAGTGCTAGTCGGGTTGACAGCTACACTGAAGCTTTCTTT	CSASRVDSYTEAFF
TRBV21-1	many	TRBJ2-7	-	TGTGCCAGCAGCAAAGCAAGTTTCGACGAGCGCTACGAGCAGTACTTC	CASSKASFDERYEQYF
TRBV20-1	many	TRBJ1-2	-	TGCAGTGCTAGGACCCCGGGGGGCTACACCTTC	CSARTPGGYTF
TRBV7-9	many	TRBJ2-7	TRBD1	TGTGCCAGCAGCTTAGAGTGGACAGGGGACGAGCAGTACTTC	CASSLEWTGDEQYF
TRBV10-3	-	TRBJ2-6	-	TGTGCCATCAGTGACAGCTCTGGGGCCAACGTCCTGACTTTC	CAISDSSGANVLTF
TRBV2	many	TRBJ2-6	-	TGTGCCAGCAGGGAGACTGGGGGTCCGGTAACTGGGGCCAACGTCCTGACTTTC	CASRETGGPVTGANVLTF
TRBV20-1	few	TRBJ1-2	TRBD1	TGCAGACCATCTAGGGGGCAAGGTGGCTACACCTTC	CRPSRGQGGYTF
TRBV6-5	many	TRBJ2-7	-	TGTGCCAGCAGAGATTACTACGAGCAGTACTTC	CASRDYYEQYF
TRBV28	many	TRBJ1-5	TRBD1	TGTGCCAGCAGTTTATCCGGGACAGGGGTGGGCCAGCCCCAGCATTTT	CASSLSGTGVGQPQHF
TRBV29-1	many	TRBJ2-2	-	TGCAGCGTTGTTACAGGGTCCGGGGAGCTGTTTTTT	CSVVTGSGELFF
TRBV11-2	many	TRBJ2-2	-	TGTGCCAGCGTCGGGGTTACCGGGGAGCTGTTTTTT	CASVGVTGELFF
TRBV29-1	many	TRBJ2-7	TRBD2	TGCAGCGTTGCTGGGGGGGAAGCCTACGAGCAGTACTTC	CSVAGGEAYEQYF
TRBV28	many	TRBJ1-2	TRBD1	TGTGCCAGCAGTTCCAGACAGGGGTTTAACTATGGCTACACCTTC	CASSSRQGFNYGYTF
TRBV7-8	many	TRBJ2-2	TRBD2	TGTGCCAGCAGCTCCACCGGGGGGTCGGAGGAGCTGTTTTTT	CASSSTGGSEELFF
TRBV12-3/TRBV12-4	many	TRBJ2-6	TRBD1	TGTGCCAGCAGTCAGGGGGCCGACTCTGGGGCCAACGTCCTGACTTTC	CASSQGADSGANVLTF
TRBV30	many	TRBJ2-7	TRBD2	TGTGCCTGCAACCCCCGGGGGGAGTCCTACGAGCAGTACTTC	CACNPRGESYEQYF
TRBV7-3	many	TRBJ2-5	-	TGTGCCAGCAGCTTAGGCAGCGGAGCAGGGCTTGAAGAGACCCAGTACTTC	CASSLGSGAGLEETQYF
TRBV5-5	many	TRBJ2-2	TRBD1	TGTGCCAGCAGAGACAGGGGGCAGGCCGGGGAGCTGTTTTTT	CASRDRGQAGELFF
TRBV28	many	TRBJ2-3	-	TGTGCCAGCAGTCCAGGACAGAGTCGATACCCCACAAATACGCAGTATTTT	CASSPGQSRYPTNTQYF